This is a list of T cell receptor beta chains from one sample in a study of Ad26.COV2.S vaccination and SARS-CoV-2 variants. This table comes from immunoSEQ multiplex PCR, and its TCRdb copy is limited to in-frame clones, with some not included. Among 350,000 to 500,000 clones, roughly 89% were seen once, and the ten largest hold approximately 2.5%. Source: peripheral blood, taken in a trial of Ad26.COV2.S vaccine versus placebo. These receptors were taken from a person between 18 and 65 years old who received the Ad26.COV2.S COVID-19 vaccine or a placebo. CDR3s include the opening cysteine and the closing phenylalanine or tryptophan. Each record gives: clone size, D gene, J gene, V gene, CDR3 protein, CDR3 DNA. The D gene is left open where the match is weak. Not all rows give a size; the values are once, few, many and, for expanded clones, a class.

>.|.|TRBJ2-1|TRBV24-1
CATSDTGSRTGEQFF
TGTGCCACCAGTGATACCGGGAGTCGTACGGGAGAGCAGTTCTTC
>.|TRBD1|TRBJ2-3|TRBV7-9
CASSHRDRAGTQYF
TGTGCCAGCAGCCACAGGGACAGGGCGGGTACGCAGTATTTT
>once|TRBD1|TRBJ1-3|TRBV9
CASSARGDRANSGNTIYF
TGTGCCAGCAGCGCAAGAGGGGACAGGGCGAACTCTGGAAACACCATATATTTT
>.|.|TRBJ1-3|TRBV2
CASSSLTGNTIYF
TGTGCCAGCAGCAGTCTCACTGGAAACACCATATATTTT
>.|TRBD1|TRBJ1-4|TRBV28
CASSSGGSNEKLFF
TGTGCCAGCAGTTCAGGGGGCTCTAATGAAAAACTGTTTTTT
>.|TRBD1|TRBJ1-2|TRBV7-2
CASSLYWDSYYGYTF
TGTGCCAGCAGCTTATATTGGGACAGTTACTATGGCTACACCTTC
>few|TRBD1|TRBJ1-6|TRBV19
CASRSQGRNSPLHF
TGTGCCAGTAGATCACAGGGGAGAAATTCACCCCTCCACTTT
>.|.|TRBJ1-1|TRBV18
CASSPMDYTEAFF
TGTGCCAGCTCACCGATGGACTACACTGAAGCTTTCTTT
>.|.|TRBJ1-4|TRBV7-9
CASSFQVGNEKLFF
TGTGCCAGCAGTTTTCAAGTGGGTAATGAAAAACTGTTTTTT
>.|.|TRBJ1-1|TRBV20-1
CSASPTDYRRGNTEAFF
TGCAGTGCTAGTCCCACGGATTACAGGAGGGGTAACACTGAAGCTTTCTTT
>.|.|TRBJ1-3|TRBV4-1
CASSQTRGNGNTIYF
TGCGCCAGCAGCCAAACTAGGGGGAACGGAAACACCATATATTTT
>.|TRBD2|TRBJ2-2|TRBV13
CASSLRLAGDTGELFF
TGTGCCAGCAGCTTACGACTAGCGGGGGACACCGGGGAGCTGTTTTTT
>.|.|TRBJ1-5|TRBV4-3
CASSQGPLKPQHF
TGCGCCAGCAGCCAGGGGCCCTTGAAGCCCCAGCATTTT
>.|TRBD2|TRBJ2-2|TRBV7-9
CASSRIDSRSGRAPGELFF
TGTGCCAGCAGCCGAATCGACAGTAGGAGCGGGAGGGCCCCCGGGGAGCTGTTTTTT
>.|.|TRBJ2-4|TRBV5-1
CASSLPSSGTRRHF
TGCGCCAGCAGCTTGCCTTCCTCCGGGACCCGGAGGCACTTC
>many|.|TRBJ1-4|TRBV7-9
CASSLFGAANEKLFF
TGTGCCAGCAGCCTGTTCGGGGCGGCTAATGAAAAACTGTTTTTT
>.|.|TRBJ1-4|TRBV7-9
CASSLPRTRLFF
TGTGCCAGCAGCCTCCCGCGGACCCGACTGTTTTTT
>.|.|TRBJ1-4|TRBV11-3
CASSLGVGSFASEKLFF
TGTGCCAGCAGCTTAGGTGTGGGGTCCTTCGCCTCGGAAAAACTGTTTTTT
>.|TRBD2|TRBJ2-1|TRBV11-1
CASSLLWTSGFNEQFF
TGTGCCAGCAGTCTCCTTTGGACTAGCGGGTTCAATGAGCAGTTCTTC
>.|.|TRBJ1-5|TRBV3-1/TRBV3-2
CASSQGAGPNQPQHF
TGTGCCAGCAGCCAAGGAGCTGGCCCCAATCAGCCCCAGCATTTT
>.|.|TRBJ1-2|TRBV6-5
CASSPSDYGYTF
TGTGCCAGCAGTCCCTCCGACTATGGCTACACCTTC
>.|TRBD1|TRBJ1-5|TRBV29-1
CSVSSGTGRNQPQHF
TGCAGCGTATCCTCCGGGACAGGGCGCAATCAGCCCCAGCATTTT
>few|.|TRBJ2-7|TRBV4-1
CASSQGAGRSYEQYF
TGCGCCAGCAGCCAAGGCGCAGGGCGAAGCTACGAGCAGTACTTC
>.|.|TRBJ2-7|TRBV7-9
CASSLKGSYEQYF
TGTGCCAGCAGCTTAAAGGGATCCTACGAGCAGTACTTC
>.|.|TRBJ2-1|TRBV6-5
CASSTWGSEREQFF
TGTGCCAGCAGTACCTGGGGGTCCGAGCGTGAGCAGTTCTTC
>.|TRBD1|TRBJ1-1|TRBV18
CASSPWTGGENTEAFF
TGTGCCAGCTCACCTTGGACAGGGGGTGAGAACACTGAAGCTTTCTTT
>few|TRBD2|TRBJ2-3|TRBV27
CASSERLADRVDTQYF
TGTGCCAGCAGTGAAAGACTAGCGGACAGAGTAGATACGCAGTATTTT
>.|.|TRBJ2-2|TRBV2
CASRRDNTGELFF
TGTGCCAGCAGGAGGGATAACACCGGGGAGCTGTTTTTT
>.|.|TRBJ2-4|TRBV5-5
CASSPLGQAKNIQYF
TGTGCCAGCAGCCCACTCGGTCAAGCCAAAAACATTCAGTACTTC
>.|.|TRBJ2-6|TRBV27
CASSLSGRSSGANVLTF
TGTGCCAGCAGTTTATCTGGGCGGTCCTCTGGGGCCAACGTCCTGACTTTC
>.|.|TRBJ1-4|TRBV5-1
CASSPDRENEKLFF
TGCGCCAGCAGCCCGGACAGAGAAAATGAAAAACTGTTTTTT
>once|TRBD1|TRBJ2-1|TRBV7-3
CASSTGQPGNEQFF
TGTGCCAGCAGCACGGGACAGCCCGGCAATGAGCAGTTCTTC